The entry below gives a single T cell receptor beta chain sequence along with its context. As yet, its antigen is unknown. The data belong to a study of T cells expressing NK-cell markers. Study overall: Among the eight sequenced donors, seven tested HCMV-seropositive and one tested seronegative.

The CDR3 extends over 15 amino acids. Germline V lookup: CDR1 SEHNR, CDR2 FQNEAQ (reference sequence). Findings of the study overall: Whether expanded NKG2C+ T cell clones were HCMV specific stayed uncertain.

Generation of TCR beta cDNA was performed by 5'RACE template switching incorporating UMIs. Using the 5' RACE reads, TCRdb records one entry per CDR3 protein without DNA. The table for this sample gives 400,000 or so distinct CDR3 sequences. This TCR was sampled from a woman aged 50 to 65 in good health. The rearrangement uses TRBV7-9 and TRBJ1-2; the D call of TRBD1 rests on TCRdb alone, since no DNA is present to check it. The sequenced sample was blood T cells: a sorted CD56 or NKG2C T cell subset, CD4+ or CD8+ T cells, or bulk PBMC T cells (not recorded which). CDR3 residues: CASSLLTGDNYGYTF.